The 24 T cell receptor beta chains listed next were all sequenced from one sample in a study of T cell responses to AZD1222 COVID-19 vaccine. Clones were read by immunoSEQ multiplex PCR, and TCRdb kept only the in-frame ones, dropping some. The sample yields about 140,000 clones, almost 95% seen once. Source: peripheral blood, taken 28 days after the second AZD1222 dose. Receptors originate from an adult who received the AZD1222 COVID-19 vaccine.

The V and J genes are TRBV19 and TRBJ2-2, with D maybe TRBD1 (7 bases). The germline V and J ends were trimmed by 6 bases and 3 bases, with 14 bases remaining between them. This CDR3 comprises 15 residues. From germline, CDR1 is LNHDA and CDR2 SQIVND (reference sequence). The CDR3 sequence: CASSTGDRYTGELFF. The CDR3 DNA follows: TGTGCCAGTAGCACGGGGGACAGATACACCGGGGAGCTGTTTTTT.

The genes are TRBV7-3 and TRBJ2-1, with 10 bases matching TRBD2. CDR1 is SGHTA, CDR2 FQGTGA, per germline. The CDR3 is made up of 16 amino acids. The J segment lost 9 bases and the V segment lost 2 bases, leaving 10 bases of the junction unmatched. CDR3 bases: TGTGCCAGCAGCTTATCCGCTAGCGGGAGTAAACTTGAGCAGTTCTTC. Translation: CASSLSASGSKLEQFF.

This chain connects TRBV6-5 to TRBJ2-3; the D gene is possibly TRBD2 (5 bases). CDR1 is MNHEY and CDR2 is SVGAGI in the germline V gene. V was trimmed by 0 bases and J by 0 bases, leaving 7 bases between them. This CDR3 has 15 residues. The CDR3 loop is CASSYSGVSTDTQYF. The CDR3 coding sequence is TGTGCCAGCAGTTACTCGGGAGTTAGCACAGATACGCAGTATTTT.

The rearrangement joins TRBV7-9 to TRBJ1-1; D remains ambiguous. V dropped 2 bases and J dropped 1 base, with 11 bases sitting between them. This CDR3 has 15 amino acids. Germline V gene lookup returns CDR1 SEHNR and CDR2 FQNEAQ (reference sequence). The CDR3 DNA is TGTGCCAGCAGCTTATTTCGCACTCGGAACACTGAAGCTTTCTTT. As protein: CASSLFRTRNTEAFF.

The V call is TRBV24-1, the J call TRBJ2-1; the D is unclear. V was cut by 3 bases and J by 4 bases, with 3 bases left in between. The CDR3 covers 12 residues. Germline V gene sequence: CDR1 KGHDR, CDR2 SFDVKD. In DNA form, the CDR3 reads TGTGCCACCAGTGATACATACAATGAGCAGTTCTTC. Protein: CATSDTYNEQFF.

This chain joins TRBV5-1 and TRBJ1-2; D call uncertain. CDR3 length: 16 amino acids. The V gene's germline CDR1 is SGHRS and CDR2 YFSETQ. Trimming removed 4 bases from V and 0 bases from J, with 16 bases in between. CDR3 region: CASSAEVGIANYGYTF. DNA for the CDR3: TGCGCCAGCAGCGCCGAGGTCGGGATAGCTAACTATGGCTACACCTTC.

V and J are TRBV30 and TRBJ2-7; no clear D gene. Trimming stripped 1 base from V and 2 bases from J, with 12 bases between. The CDR3 totals 14 residues. Germline V gene lookup returns CDR1 GTSNPN and CDR2 SVGIG (reference sequence). The CDR3 loop reads CAWSAAENTYEQYF. CDR3 DNA sequence: TGTGCCTGGAGTGCTGCGGAAAACACCTACGAGCAGTACTTC.

In its sample, this clone was seen once. The CDR3 sequence: CSVEVSLYNEQFF. The CDR3 region has the DNA TGCAGCGTTGAAGTTTCGTTATACAATGAGCAGTTCTTC. V and J are TRBV29-1 and TRBJ2-1; D gene ambiguous. Per germline, CDR1 SQVTM and CDR2 ANQGSEA. CDR3 length: 13 residues. V was shortened by 1 base and J by 4 bases, with 8 bases between the two germline ends.

This clone occurred a few times. This chain links TRBV28 with TRBJ1-2; D is undetermined. The CDR3 has 19 residues. V gave up 5 bases and J gave up 5 bases, with 30 bases separating them. Germline V gene sequence: CDR1 MDHEN, CDR2 SYDVKM. The CDR3 DNA reads TGTGCCAGCAGTCGAGAAGCGGGTCGAGCCATCGTTCATCGGTATGGCTACACCTTC. Amino acids: CASSREAGRAIVHRYGYTF.

The rearrangement joins TRBV18 to TRBJ2-5; D possibly corresponds to TRBD1 (5 bases). Trimming left V 3 bases short and J 5 bases short, with 7 bases between. CDR3 length: 12 residues. Germline CDR1 and CDR2: KGHSH and LQKENI. The DNA of the CDR3 is TGTGCCAGCTCACCGAAGGGGGAGACCCAGTACTTC. This gives the protein CASSPKGETQYF.

This sequence joins TRBV20-1 and TRBJ1-5, with a weak D call TRBD1 (6 bases). The CDR3 has 12 amino acids. Per germline, CDR1 DFQATT and CDR2 SNEGSKA (reference sequence). Trimming took off 3 bases at V and 7 bases at J, with 10 bases between the two ends. Written as DNA, the CDR3 is TGCAGTGCTAGTTTAGGGGGGCAGCCCCAGCATTTT. It translates to CSASLGGQPQHF.

The chain uses TRBV5-6 and TRBJ1-1, with a tentative D call TRBD1 (5 bases). This CDR3 has 15 amino acids. V was clipped by 4 bases and J by 5 bases, with 18 bases between them. CDR1 and CDR2 from the germline V gene are SGHDT and YYEEEE. The CDR3 DNA follows: TGTGCCAGCAGCCCGGGGACGGGATGGGGGACTGAAGCTTTCTTT. Encoded protein: CASSPGTGWGTEAFF.

This sequence joins TRBV2 and TRBJ2-1, with 9 bases aligning to TRBD1. J was trimmed by 8 bases and V by 6 bases; bases with no gene match: 11. The CDR3 extends over 15 amino acids. CDR1 and CDR2 from the germline V gene are SNHLY and FYNNEI. The chain's CDR3 is CASRVTGGRIDEQFF. The CDR3 DNA follows: TGTGCCAGCAGGGTTACAGGGGGCAGAATCGATGAGCAGTTCTTC.

This clone was counted only a few times. CDR3 sequence (DNA): TGTGCCAGCAGTTACAGGGTTTTGATAGGCTACACCTTC. Its protein is CASSYRVLIGYTF. The rearrangement joins TRBV7-2 to TRBJ1-2; a possible D gene is TRBD1 (6 bases). Trimming removed 6 bases at V and 8 bases at J, with 16 bases between. The CDR3 consists of 13 residues. Germline CDR1 and CDR2: SGHTA and FQGNSA. Variable domain in full (rest from reference TRBV7-2 and TRBJ1-2): GAGVSQSPSNKVTEKGKDVELRCDPISGHTALYWYRQSLGQGLEFLIYFQGNSAPDKSGLPSDRFSAERTGGSVSTLTIQRTQQEDSAVYLCASSYRVLIGYTFGSGTRLTVV.

This chain joins TRBV15 and TRBJ2-1; 11 nucleotides align to TRBD1. The V segment lost 1 base and the J segment 7 bases; nucleotides outside the gene matches: 6. This CDR3 has 16 amino acids. Germline V gene sequence: CDR1 LNHNV, CDR2 YYDKDF (reference sequence). As DNA, the CDR3 is TGTGCCACCAGCAGAGGGGTGGACAGGGGGCAGAATGAGCAGTTCTTC. Protein product: CATSRGVDRGQNEQFF.

The rearrangement joins TRBV12-3 or TRBV12-4 to TRBJ1-1, with D unresolved. CDR3 length: 13 residues. Trimming left V 6 bases short and J 1 base short, with 9 bases between. CDR3 coding DNA: TGTGCCAGCAGGGGAATTTGGAACACTGAAGCTTTCTTT. As protein: CASRGIWNTEAFF.

This chain joins TRBV5-1 and TRBJ1-2, with a tentative D call TRBD1 (5 bases). CDR3 length: 16 amino acids. In germline, CDR1 is SGHRS, CDR2 YFSETQ. The V end was cut by 2 bases, the J end by 0 bases, with 14 bases between. The CDR3 bases are TGCGCCAGCAGCTTCTTCCGAGGGACCTCTAACTATGGCTACACCTTC. It is translated as CASSFFRGTSNYGYTF.

The chain recombines TRBV4-2 with TRBJ2-3; 7 bases fit TRBD2. Losses at the gene ends were 2 bases for V and 2 bases for J; bases not matched to a gene: 4. CDR3 length: 15 residues. Per the germline V gene, CDR1 is LGHNA and CDR2 is YNFKEQ. This CDR3 is CASSQSGKSTDTQYF. CDR3 DNA: TGTGCCAGCAGCCAAAGCGGGAAGTCCACAGATACGCAGTATTTT.

The V and J genes are TRBV6-5 and TRBJ1-3; 10 bases line up with TRBD1. The germline V gene has CDR1 MNHEY and CDR2 SVGAGI. CDR3 length: 15 residues. V shed 2 bases and J 4 bases; nucleotides not matched to a gene: 2. This CDR3 is CASSYDRGRGNTIYF. In DNA, the CDR3 is TGTGCCAGCAGTTACGACAGGGGGCGAGGAAACACCATATATTTT.

The genes are TRBV28 and TRBJ1-2; D gene ambiguous. Germline V CDR1 and CDR2: MDHEN, SYDVKM. The CDR3 runs to 12 residues. Trimming stripped 5 bases from V and 7 bases from J, with 11 bases between. The CDR3 DNA reads as TGTGCCAGCAGTACCCGGACGGGTGGCTACACCTTC. Translation: CASSTRTGGYTF.

The V call is TRBV7-2, the J call TRBJ1-2, with D tentatively TRBD1 (5 bases). The CDR3 loop spans 13 amino acids. Between the trimmed V and J ends, which lost 5 bases and 4 bases, there was a span of 11 bases. Germline assignment: CDR1 SGHTA and CDR2 FQGNSA. For the CDR3, the DNA is TGTGCCAGCAGCCAGGACAATTCCTATGGCTACACCTTC. It specifies CASSQDNSYGYTF.

V is TRBV16 and J is TRBJ1-6; no clear D. Germline V gives CDR1 KGHSY, CDR2 FQNENV. With 4 bases removed from V and 8 bases from J, the gap between germline ends came to 9 bases. This CDR3 contains 13 residues. The DNA of the CDR3 is TGTGCCAGCAGCCCATCTAGCTATTCACCCCTCCACTTT. Protein: CASSPSSYSPLHF.

V usage is TRBV28 and J usage is TRBJ1-1; D is unclear. Looked up from germline, CDR1 is MDHEN and CDR2 is SYDVKM. The ends were cut back, 8 bases at V and 1 base at J, with 14 bases in the middle. The CDR3 runs 14 residues. The CDR3 region is CASSQEVKNTEAFF. Here the CDR3 DNA reads TGTGCCAGCTCGCAGGAGGTGAAGAACACTGAAGCTTTCTTT.

The chain uses TRBV10-3 and TRBJ1-6, with a weak D call TRBD1 (5 bases). The germline V and J ends were trimmed by 0 bases and 9 bases, with 12 bases remaining between them. This CDR3 has 15 residues. Germline values: CDR1 ENHRY, CDR2 SYGVKD. CDR3 nucleotides: TGTGCCATCAGTGAGTCAAAGACAGTAGGTTCACCCCTCCACTTT. Its translation is CAISESKTVGSPLHF.